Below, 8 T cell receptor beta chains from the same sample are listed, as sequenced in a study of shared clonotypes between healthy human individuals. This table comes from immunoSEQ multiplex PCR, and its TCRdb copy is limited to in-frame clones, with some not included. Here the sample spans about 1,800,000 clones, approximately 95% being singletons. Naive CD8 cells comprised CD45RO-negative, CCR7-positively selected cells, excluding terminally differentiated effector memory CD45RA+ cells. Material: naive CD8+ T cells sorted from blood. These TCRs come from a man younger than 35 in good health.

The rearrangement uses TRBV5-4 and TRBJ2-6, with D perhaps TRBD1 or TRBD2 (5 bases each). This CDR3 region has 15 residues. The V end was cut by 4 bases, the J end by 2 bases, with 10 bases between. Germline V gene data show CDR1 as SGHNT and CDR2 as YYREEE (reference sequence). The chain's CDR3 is CASSVGDAGANVLTF. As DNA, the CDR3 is TGTGCCAGCAGCGTGGGGGACGCTGGGGCCAACGTCCTGACTTTC.

The CDR3 reads CASSEGIFGDGYTF. The CDR3 nucleotides are TGTGCCAGCAGTGAAGGGATCTTCGGAGATGGCTACACCTTC. V gene TRBV6-1 combines with J gene TRBJ1-2, with unresolved D. CDR1 and CDR2 (germline): MNHNS, SASEGT. V was cut by 1 base and J by 6 bases, with 12 bases left in between. The CDR3 runs to 14 residues.

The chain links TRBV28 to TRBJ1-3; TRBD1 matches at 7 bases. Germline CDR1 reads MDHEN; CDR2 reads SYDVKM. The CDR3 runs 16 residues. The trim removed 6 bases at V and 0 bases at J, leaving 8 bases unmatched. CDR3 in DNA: TGTGCCAGCAGCACAGACAGGGCAACCTCTGGAAACACCATATATTTT. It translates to CASSTDRATSGNTIYF.

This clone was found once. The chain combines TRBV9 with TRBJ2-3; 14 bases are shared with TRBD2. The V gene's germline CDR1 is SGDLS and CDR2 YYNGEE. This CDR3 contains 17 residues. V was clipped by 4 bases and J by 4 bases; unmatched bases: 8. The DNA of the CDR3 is TGTGCCAGCAGCACCGGGACTAGCGGGAGACCCGCAGATACGCAGTATTTT. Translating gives CASSTGTSGRPADTQYF.

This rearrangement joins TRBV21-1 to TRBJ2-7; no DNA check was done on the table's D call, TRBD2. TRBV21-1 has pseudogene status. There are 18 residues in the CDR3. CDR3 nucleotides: TGTGCCAGCAGTGAGTGGACTAGCGCCGGAAAACGATCATACGAGCAGTACTTC. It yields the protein CASSEWTSAGKRSYEQYF.

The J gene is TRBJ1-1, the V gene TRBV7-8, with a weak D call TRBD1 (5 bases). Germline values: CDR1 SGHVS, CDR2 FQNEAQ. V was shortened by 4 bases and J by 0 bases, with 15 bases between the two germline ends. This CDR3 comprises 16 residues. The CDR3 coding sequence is TGTGCCAGCAGCTCCTACTTGGAGGGGATGAACACTGAAGCTTTCTTT. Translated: CASSSYLEGMNTEAFF.

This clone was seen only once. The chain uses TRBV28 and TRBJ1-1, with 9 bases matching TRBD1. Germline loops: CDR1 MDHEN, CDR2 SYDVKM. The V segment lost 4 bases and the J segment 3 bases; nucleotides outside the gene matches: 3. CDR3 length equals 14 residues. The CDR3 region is CASSYWTGDTEAFF. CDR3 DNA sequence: TGTGCCAGCAGTTATTGGACAGGGGACACTGAAGCTTTCTTT. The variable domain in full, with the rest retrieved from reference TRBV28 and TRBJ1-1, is DVKVTQSSRYLVKRTGEKVFLECVQDMDHENMFWYRQDPGLGLRLIYFSYDVKMKEKGDIPEGYSVSREKKERFSLILESASTNQTSMYLCASSYWTGDTEAFFGQGTRLTVV.

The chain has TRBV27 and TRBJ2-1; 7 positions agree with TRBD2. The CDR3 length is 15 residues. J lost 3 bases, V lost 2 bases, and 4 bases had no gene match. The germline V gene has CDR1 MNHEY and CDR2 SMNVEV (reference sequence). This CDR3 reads CASSLQASGYNEQFF. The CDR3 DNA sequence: TGTGCCAGCAGTTTACAGGCTAGCGGCTACAATGAGCAGTTCTTC.